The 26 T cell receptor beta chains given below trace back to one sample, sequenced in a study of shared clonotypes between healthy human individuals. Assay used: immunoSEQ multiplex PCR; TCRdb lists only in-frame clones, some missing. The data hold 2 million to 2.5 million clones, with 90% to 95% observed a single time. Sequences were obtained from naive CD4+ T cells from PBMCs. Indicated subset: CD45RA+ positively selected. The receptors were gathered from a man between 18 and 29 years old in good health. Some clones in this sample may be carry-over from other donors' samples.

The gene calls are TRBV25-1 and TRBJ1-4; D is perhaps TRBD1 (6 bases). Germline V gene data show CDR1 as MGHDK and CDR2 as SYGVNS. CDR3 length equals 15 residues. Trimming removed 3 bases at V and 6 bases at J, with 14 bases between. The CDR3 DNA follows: TGTGCCAGCAGTGAGGGGGGGGCTTTGGATGAAAAACTGTTTTTT. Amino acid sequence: CASSEGGALDEKLFF. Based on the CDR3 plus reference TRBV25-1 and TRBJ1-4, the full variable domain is EADIYQTPRYLVIGTGKKITLECSQTMGHDKMYWYQQDPGMELHLIHYSYGVNSTEKGDLSSESTVSRIRTEHFPLTLESARPSHTSQYLCASSEGGALDEKLFFGSGTQLSVL.

The CDR3 nucleotides are TGTGCCAGCAGCTTAACCGGGACAGGGGGAAACACCATATATTTT. This translates into CASSLTGTGGNTIYF. The chain carries TRBV11-3 and TRBJ1-3, with TRBD1 matching over 9 bases. The germline V gene has CDR1 SGHNT and CDR2 YENEEA. This CDR3 is 15 amino acids long. Trimming removed 2 bases from V and 4 bases from J; junction bases left unmatched: 3. The whole variable domain, remainder taken from reference TRBV11-3 and TRBJ1-3, is EAGVVQSPRYKIIEKKQPVAFWCNPISGHNTLYWYLQNLGQGPELLIRYENEEAVDDSQLPKDRFSAERLKGVDSTLKIQPAELGDSAVYLCASSLTGTGGNTIYFGEGSWLTVV.

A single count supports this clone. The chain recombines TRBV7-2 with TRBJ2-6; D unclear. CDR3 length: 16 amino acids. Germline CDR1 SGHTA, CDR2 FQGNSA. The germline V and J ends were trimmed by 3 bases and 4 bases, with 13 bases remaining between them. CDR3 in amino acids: CASSFLGPGGANVLTF. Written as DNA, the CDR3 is TGTGCCAGCAGCTTTCTCGGGCCTGGAGGGGCCAACGTCCTGACTTTC.

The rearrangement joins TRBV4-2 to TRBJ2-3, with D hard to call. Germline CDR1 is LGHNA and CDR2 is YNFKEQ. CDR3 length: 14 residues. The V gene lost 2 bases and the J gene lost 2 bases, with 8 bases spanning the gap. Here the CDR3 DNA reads TGTGCCAGCAGCCAACCTCTAAACACAGATACGCAGTATTTT. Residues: CASSQPLNTDTQYF.

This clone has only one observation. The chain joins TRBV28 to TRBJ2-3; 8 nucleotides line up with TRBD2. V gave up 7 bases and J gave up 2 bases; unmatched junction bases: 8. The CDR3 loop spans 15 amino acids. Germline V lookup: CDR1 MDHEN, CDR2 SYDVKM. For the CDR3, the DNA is TGTGCCAGCAAGGAGACGGGGGGGAACACAGATACGCAGTATTTT. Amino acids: CASKETGGNTDTQYF.

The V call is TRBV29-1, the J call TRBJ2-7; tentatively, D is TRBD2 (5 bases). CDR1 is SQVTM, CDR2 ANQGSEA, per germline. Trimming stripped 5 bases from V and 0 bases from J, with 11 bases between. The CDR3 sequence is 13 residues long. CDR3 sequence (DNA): TGCAGCGTTAGCGGTAGGAGCTCCTACGAGCAGTACTTC. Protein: CSVSGRSSYEQYF.

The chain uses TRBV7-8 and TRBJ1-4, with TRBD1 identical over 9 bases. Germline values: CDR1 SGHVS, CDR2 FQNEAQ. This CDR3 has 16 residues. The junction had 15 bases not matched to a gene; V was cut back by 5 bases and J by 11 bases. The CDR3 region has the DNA TGTGCCAGCAGCCCAATCTCACAGGGGGCCGTTGGGAAACTGTTTTTT. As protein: CASSPISQGAVGKLFF. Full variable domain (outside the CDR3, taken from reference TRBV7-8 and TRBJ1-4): GAGVSQSPRYKVAKRGQDVALRCDPISGHVSLFWYQQALGQGPEFLTYFQNEAQLDKSGLPSDRFFAERPEGSVSTLKIQRTQQEDSAVYLCASSPISQGAVGKLFFGSGTQLSVL.

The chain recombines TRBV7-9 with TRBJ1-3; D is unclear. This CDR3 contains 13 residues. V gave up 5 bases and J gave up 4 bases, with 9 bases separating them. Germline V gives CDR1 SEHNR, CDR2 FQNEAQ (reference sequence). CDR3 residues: CASSRAKGNTIYF. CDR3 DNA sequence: TGTGCCAGCAGCAGGGCCAAGGGAAACACCATATATTTT.

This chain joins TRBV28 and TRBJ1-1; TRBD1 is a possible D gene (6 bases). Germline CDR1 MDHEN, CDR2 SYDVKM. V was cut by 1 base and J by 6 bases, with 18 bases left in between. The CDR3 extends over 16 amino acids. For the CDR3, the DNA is TGTGCCAGCAGTTTATCCTATTGGGGGGCGCGGGCTGAAGCTTTCTTT. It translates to CASSLSYWGARAEAFF.

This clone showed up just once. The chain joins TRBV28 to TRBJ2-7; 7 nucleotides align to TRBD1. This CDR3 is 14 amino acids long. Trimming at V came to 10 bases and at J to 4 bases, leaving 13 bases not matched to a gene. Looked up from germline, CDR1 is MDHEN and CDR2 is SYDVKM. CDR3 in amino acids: CATQRGQRIYEQYF. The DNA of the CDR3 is TGTGCCACCCAACGGGGACAGAGGATTTACGAGCAGTACTTC.

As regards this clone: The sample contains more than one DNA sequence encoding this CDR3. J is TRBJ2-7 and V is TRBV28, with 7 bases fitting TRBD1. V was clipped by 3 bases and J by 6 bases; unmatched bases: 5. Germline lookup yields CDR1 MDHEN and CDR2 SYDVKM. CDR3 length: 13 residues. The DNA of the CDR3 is TGTGCCAGCAGTTTGACAGGGACCGGCGAGCAGTACTTC. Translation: CASSLTGTGEQYF.

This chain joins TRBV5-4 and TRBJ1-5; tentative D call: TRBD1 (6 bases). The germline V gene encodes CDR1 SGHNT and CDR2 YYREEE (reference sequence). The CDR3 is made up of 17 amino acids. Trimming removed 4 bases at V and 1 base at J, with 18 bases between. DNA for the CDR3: TGTGCCAGCAGCCAAGATCCGGGACAAACAAGCAATCAGCCCCAGCATTTT. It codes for CASSQDPGQTSNQPQHF.

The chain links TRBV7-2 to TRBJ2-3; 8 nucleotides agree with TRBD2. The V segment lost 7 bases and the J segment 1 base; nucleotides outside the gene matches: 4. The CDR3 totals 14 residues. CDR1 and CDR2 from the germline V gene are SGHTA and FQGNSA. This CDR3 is CASTRGGGTDTQYF. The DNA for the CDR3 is TGTGCCAGCACCCGGGGGGGTGGCACAGATACGCAGTATTTT.

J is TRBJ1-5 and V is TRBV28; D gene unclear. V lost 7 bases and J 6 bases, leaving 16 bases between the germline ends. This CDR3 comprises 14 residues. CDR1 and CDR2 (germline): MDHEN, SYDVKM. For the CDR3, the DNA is TGTGCCAGCACAACCGAGAGCCAAGGTCAGCCCCAGCATTTT. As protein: CASTTESQGQPQHF.

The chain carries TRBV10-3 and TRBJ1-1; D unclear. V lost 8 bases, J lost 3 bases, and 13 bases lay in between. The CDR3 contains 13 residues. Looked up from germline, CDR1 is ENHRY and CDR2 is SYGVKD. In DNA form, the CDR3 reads TGTGCCATCTTAGAACGGCGTGACACTGAAGCTTTCTTT. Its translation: CAILERRDTEAFF.

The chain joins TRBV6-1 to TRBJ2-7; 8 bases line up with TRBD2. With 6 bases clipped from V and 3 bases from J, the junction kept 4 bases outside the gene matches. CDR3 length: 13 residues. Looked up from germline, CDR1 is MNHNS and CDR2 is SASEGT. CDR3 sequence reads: CASRAGGNYEQYF. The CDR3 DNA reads TGTGCCAGCAGGGCGGGAGGTAACTACGAGCAGTACTTC.

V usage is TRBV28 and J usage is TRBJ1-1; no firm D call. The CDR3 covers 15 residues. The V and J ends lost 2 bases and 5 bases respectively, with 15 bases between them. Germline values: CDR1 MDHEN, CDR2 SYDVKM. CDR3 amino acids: CASSLGGSMGTEAFF. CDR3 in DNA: TGTGCCAGCAGTTTAGGAGGGTCCATGGGGACTGAAGCTTTCTTT. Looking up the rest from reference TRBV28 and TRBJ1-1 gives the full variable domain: DVKVTQSSRYLVKRTGEKVFLECVQDMDHENMFWYRQDPGLGLRLIYFSYDVKMKEKGDIPEGYSVSREKKERFSLILESASTNQTSMYLCASSLGGSMGTEAFFGQGTRLTVV.

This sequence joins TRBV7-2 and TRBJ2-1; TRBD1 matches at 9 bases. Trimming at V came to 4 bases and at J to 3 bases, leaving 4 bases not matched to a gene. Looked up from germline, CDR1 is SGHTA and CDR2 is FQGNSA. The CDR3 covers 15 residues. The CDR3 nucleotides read TGTGCCAGCAGCTGGGACAGGGAAAGCTACAATGAGCAGTTCTTC. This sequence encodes CASSWDRESYNEQFF.

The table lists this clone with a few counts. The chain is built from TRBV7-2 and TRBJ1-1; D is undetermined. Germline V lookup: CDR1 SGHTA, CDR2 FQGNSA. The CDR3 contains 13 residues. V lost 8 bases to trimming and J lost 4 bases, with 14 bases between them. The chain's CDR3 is CASSAGPTTEAFF. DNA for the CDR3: TGTGCCAGCTCGGCGGGTCCGACCACTGAAGCTTTCTTT.

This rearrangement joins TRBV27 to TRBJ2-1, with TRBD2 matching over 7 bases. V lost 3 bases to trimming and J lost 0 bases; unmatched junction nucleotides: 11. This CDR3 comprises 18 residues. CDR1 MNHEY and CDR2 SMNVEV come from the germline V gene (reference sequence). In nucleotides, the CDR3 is TGTGCCAGCAGTTTCCCCGGCAGCGGGGCCAGCTCCTACAATGAGCAGTTCTTC. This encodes CASSFPGSGASSYNEQFF.

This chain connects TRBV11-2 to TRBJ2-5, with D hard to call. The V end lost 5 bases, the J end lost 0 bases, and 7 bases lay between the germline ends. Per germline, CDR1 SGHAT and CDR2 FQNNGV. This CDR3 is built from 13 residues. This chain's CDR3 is CASSVGHQETQYF. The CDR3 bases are TGTGCCAGCAGCGTCGGACACCAAGAGACCCAGTACTTC.

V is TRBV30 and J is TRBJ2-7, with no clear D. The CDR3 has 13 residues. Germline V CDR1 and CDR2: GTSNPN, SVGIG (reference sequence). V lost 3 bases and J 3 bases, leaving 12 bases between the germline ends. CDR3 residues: CAWSAGVLYEQYF. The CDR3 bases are TGTGCCTGGAGCGCCGGCGTTCTCTACGAGCAGTACTTC.

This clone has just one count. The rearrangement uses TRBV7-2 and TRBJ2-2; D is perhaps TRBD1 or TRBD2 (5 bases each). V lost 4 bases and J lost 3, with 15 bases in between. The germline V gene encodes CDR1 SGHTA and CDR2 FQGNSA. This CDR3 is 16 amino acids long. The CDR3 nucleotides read TGTGCCAGCAGCTCTACCGGGACGGCACACACCGGGGAGCTGTTTTTT. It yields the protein CASSSTGTAHTGELFF.

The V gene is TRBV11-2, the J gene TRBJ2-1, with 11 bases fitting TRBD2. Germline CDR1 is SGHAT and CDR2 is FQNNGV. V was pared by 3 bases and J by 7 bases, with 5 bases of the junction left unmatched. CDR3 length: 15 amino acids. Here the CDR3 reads CASSFLAGGENEQFF. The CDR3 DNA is TGTGCCAGCAGCTTCCTAGCGGGAGGCGAAAATGAGCAGTTCTTC.

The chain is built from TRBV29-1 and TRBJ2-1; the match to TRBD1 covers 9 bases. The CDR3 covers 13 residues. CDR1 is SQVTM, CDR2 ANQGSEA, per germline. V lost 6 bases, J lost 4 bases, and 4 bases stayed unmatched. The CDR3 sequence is CSVRQGGYNEQFF. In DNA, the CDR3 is TGCAGCGTACGACAGGGGGGATACAATGAGCAGTTCTTC.

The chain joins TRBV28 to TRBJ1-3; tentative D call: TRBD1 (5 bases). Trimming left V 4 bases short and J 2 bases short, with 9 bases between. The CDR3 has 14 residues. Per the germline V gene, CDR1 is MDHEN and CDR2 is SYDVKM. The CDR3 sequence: CASSWAGPGNTIYF. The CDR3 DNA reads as TGTGCCAGCAGTTGGGCAGGGCCTGGAAACACCATATATTTT.